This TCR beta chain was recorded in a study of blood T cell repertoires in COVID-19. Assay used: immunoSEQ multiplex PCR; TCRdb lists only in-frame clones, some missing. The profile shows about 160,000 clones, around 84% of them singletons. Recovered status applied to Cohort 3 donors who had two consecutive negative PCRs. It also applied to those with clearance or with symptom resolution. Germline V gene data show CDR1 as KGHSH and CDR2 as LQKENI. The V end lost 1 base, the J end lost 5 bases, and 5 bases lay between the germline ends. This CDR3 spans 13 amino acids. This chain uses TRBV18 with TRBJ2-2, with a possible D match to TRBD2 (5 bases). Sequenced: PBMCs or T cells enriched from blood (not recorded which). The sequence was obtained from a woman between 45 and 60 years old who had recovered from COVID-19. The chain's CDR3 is CASSPRETGELFF. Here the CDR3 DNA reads TGTGCCAGCTCACCACGGGAGACCGGGGAGCTGTTTTTT.